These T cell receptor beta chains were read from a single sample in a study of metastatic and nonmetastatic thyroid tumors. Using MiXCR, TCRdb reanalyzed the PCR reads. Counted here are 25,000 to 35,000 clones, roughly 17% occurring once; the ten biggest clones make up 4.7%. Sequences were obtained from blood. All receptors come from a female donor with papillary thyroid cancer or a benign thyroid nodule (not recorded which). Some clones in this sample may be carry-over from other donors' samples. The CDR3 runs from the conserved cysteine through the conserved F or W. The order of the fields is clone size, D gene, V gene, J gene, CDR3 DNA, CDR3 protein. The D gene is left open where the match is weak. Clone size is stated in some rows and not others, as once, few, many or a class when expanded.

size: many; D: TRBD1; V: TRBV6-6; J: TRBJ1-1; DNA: TGTGCCAGCAGTTACGACTATAGGACAGGGGAATTGAACACTGAAGCTTTCTTT; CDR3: CASSYDYRTGELNTEAFF
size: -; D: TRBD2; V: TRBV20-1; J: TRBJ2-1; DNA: TGCAGTGCTAGGCCCTTAGCGGGGGGGCTTGGTTGGGATGAGCAGTTCTTC; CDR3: CSARPLAGGLGWDEQFF
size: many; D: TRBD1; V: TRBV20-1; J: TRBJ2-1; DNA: TGCAGTCCGGAGGGGGGGACAGGGGTTTACAATGAGCAGTTCTTC; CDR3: CSPEGGTGVYNEQFF
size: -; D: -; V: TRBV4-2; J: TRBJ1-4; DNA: TGTGCCAGCAGCCAAGATCAGGACAGCCAAAATGAAAAACTGTTTTTT; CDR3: CASSQDQDSQNEKLFF
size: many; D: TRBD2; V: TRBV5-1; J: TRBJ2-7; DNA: TGCGCCAGCAGCGTGCGACTAGCGGGTTACGCTTACGAGCAGTACTTC; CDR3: CASSVRLAGYAYEQYF
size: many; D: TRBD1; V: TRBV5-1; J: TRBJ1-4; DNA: TGCGCCAGCAGCGTGACAGGGGGCGATGAAAAACTGTTTTTT; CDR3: CASSVTGGDEKLFF
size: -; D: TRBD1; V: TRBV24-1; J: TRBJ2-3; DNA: TGTGCCACCAGTGATTTGGGGACAGGTAACGGGGATACGCAGTATTTT; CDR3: CATSDLGTGNGDTQYF
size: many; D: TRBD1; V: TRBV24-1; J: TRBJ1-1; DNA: TGTGCCACCAGTGATGGACAGGGGGTCGATGAAGCTTTCTTT; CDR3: CATSDGQGVDEAFF
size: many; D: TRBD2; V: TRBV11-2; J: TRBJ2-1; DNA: TGTGCCAGCAGCTTAGCTAGCGGGACCAATGAGCAGTTCTTC; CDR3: CASSLASGTNEQFF
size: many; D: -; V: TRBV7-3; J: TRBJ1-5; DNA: TGTGCCAGCAGCTTAGGCAGGGAACCTAGCAATCAGCCCCAGCATTTT; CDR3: CASSLGREPSNQPQHF
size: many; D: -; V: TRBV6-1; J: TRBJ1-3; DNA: TGTGCCAGCAGCCTCTCTAGGGGTAATGGAAACACCATATATTTT; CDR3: CASSLSRGNGNTIYF
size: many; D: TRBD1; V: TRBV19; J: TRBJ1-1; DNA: TGTGCCAGTAAATACAGGGGGGGGACTGAAGCTTTCTTT; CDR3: CASKYRGGTEAFF
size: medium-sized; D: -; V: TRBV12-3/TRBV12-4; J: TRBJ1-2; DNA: TGTGCCAGCAGTTCCCCGTTCGGGGGTAACTATGGCTACACCTTC; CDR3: CASSSPFGGNYGYTF
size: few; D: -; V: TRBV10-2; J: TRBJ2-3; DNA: TGCGCCAGCAGTGAGGTGGGGCAGGAAGCAGATACGCAGTACTTT; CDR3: CASSEVGQEADTQYF
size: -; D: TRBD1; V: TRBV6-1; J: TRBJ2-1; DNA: TGTGCCAGCAGTCCCAGAGGGACAGGGGGGAATGAGCAGTTCTTC; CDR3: CASSPRGTGGNEQFF
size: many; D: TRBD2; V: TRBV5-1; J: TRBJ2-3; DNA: TGCGCCAGCAGCCTAGCGGGGGACACAGATACGCAGTATTTT; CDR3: CASSLAGDTDTQYF
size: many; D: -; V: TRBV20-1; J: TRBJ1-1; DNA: TGCAGTGCTAATCACATATCTATCGATGAAGCTTTCTTT; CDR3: CSANHISIDEAFF
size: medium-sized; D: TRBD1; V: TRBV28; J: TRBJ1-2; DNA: TGTGCCAGCAGTAGGGGCGACAGGGACGATGGCTACACCTTC; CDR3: CASSRGDRDDGYTF
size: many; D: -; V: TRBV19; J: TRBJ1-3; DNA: TGTGCCACAAAGCAGGGGATAGTATCTGGAAACACCATATATTTT; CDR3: CATKQGIVSGNTIYF
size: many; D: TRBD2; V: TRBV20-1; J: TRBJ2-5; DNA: TGCAGTGCTAGAGGCTTAGCGGGGGGGCTTGTAGAGACCCAGTACTTC; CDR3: CSARGLAGGLVETQYF
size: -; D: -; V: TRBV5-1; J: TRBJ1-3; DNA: TGCGCCAGCAGCCAGGCAGGGGCTTCTGGAAACACCATATATTTT; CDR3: CASSQAGASGNTIYF
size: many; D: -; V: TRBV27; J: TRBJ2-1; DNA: TGTGCCAGCAGGACCCTACTACGGGGCTCCTACAATGAGCAGTTCTTC; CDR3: CASRTLLRGSYNEQFF
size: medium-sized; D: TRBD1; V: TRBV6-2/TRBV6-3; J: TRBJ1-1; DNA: TGTGCCAGCAGAGGGCTACTGGGAGGGGGCGGCACTGAAGCTTTCTTT; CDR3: CASRGLLGGGGTEAFF
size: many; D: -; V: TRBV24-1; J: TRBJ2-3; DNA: TGTGCCACCAGTGACTGGACGGAAGCTAGCACAGATACGCAGTATTTT; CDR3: CATSDWTEASTDTQYF
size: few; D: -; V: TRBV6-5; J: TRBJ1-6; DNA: TGTGCTAGCATTTACGATGAGGGTGTAGAGTCACCCCTCCACTTT; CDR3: CASIYDEGVESPLHF
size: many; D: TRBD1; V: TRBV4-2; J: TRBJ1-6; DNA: TGTGCCAGCAGCTACGCCCCGGGGACAGATATCCACTTT; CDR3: CASSYAPGTDIHF
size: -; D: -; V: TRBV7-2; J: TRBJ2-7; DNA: TGTGCCAGCAGCTTCAAGGGGGGCTACGAGCAGTACTTC; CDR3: CASSFKGGYEQYF
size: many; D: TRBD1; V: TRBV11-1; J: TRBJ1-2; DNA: TGTGCCAGCAGCTTAGAGGGGGCTGGCTACACCTTC; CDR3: CASSLEGAGYTF
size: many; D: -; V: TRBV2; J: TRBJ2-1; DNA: TGTGCCAGCAGGAACTCTATAGCGCGAGAGCAGTTCTTC; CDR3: CASRNSIAREQFF
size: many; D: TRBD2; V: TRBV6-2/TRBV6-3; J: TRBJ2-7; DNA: TGTGCCAGCAGAAACGGACTAGCGGGGGGGAAAATCAACGAGCAGTACTTC; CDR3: CASRNGLAGGKINEQYF
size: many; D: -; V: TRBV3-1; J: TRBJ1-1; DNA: TGTGCCAGCAGCCAAGCGGGTACTTATGAAGCTTTCTTT; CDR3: CASSQAGTYEAFF
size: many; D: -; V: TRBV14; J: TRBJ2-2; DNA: TGTGCCAGCAGCCAAGCCGGGACACGCGGGGAGCTGTTTTTT; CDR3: CASSQAGTRGELFF
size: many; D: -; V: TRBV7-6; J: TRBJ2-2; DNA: TGTGCCAGCAGCTTTCAGGTCGGGGAGCTGTTTTTT; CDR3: CASSFQVGELFF
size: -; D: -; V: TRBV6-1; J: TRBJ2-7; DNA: TGTGCCAGCAGTGTCCACGAGCAGTACTTC; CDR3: CASSVHEQYF
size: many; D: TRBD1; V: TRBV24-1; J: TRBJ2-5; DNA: TGTGCCACCAGTGAGACCGGGACAGGGTCGGAGACCCAGTACTTC; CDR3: CATSETGTGSETQYF
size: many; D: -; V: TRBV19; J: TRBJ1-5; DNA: TGTGCCAGTAGTCAACCGTCCCAGGGTCAGCCCCAGCATTTT; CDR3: CASSQPSQGQPQHF
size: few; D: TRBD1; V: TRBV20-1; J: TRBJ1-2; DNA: TGCAGTGCTCGGAGGGGACAGGGAAACTATGGCTACACCTTC; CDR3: CSARRGQGNYGYTF